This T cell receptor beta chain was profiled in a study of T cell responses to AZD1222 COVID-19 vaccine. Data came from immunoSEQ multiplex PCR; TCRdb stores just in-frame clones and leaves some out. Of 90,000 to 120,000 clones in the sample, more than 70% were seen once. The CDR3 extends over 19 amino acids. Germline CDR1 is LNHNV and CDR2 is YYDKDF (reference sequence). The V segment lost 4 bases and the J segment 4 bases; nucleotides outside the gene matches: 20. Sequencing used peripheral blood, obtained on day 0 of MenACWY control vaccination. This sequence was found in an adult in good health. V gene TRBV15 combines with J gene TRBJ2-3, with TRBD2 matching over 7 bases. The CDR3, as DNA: TGTGCCACCAGCATTCCGGGACTACTGCGAAGGGGTTCATCAGATACGCAGTATTTT. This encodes CATSIPGLLRRGSSDTQYF. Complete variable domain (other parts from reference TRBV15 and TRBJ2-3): DAMVIQNPRYQVTQFGKPVTLSCSQTLNHNVMYWYQQKSSQAPKLLFHYYDKDFNNEADTPDNFQSRRPNTSFCFLDIRSPGLGDTAMYLCATSIPGLLRRGSSDTQYFGPGTRLTVL.